What follows describes a single TCR beta chain. Unmatched junction bases numbered 3, after V lost 8 bases and J lost 2 bases. The germline CDR1 and CDR2 sequences are SEHNR and FQNEAQ (reference sequence). This CDR3 comprises 14 residues. This record belongs to a study of sequential checkpoint blockade in melanoma. Study information: Randomization was 1:1 between first-line nivolumab→ipilimumab and ipilimumab→nivolumab.

The treatment denotes: randomized to nivolumab then ipilimumab (arm A) or the reverse (arm B). TCRdb keeps only in-frame clones here, not all; method: immunoSEQ multiplex PCR. The repertoire holds 13,000 or so clones, with about two thirds as singletons. Sequencing used CD8+ T cells sorted from blood (inferred from file names), obtained from a patient given nivolumab and ipilimumab in sequence. The chain combines TRBV7-9 with TRBJ2-3; the match to TRBD2 covers 11 bases. This clonotype originated in a human donor with melanoma. CDR3 loop: CASGTSGPTDTQYF. In DNA, the CDR3 is TGTGCCAGCGGGACTAGCGGACCCACAGATACGCAGTATTTT.